The next 13 T cell receptor beta chains were all read from a single sample in a study of T cell responses to AZD1222 COVID-19 vaccine. Using immunoSEQ multiplex PCR, the repertoire was profiled, and TCRdb retains in-frame clones only, with some absent. This sample has about 150,000 clones, with around 90% found just once. This sample comprised peripheral blood, obtained on day 0 of AZD1222 vaccination. These receptors originate from an adult in good health.

This clone was counted a few times. The V call is TRBV2, the J call TRBJ2-1, with D possibly being TRBD2 (5 bases). The CDR3 spans 13 residues. In germline, CDR1 is SNHLY, CDR2 FYNNEI. Trimming cost V 4 bases and J 7 bases, with 11 bases left between them. The CDR3, as DNA: TGTGCCAGCAGTGGATGGACTGGAAATGAGCAGTTCTTC. Its protein is CASSGWTGNEQFF.

This clone was found a few times. This chain connects TRBV6-5 to TRBJ1-6; D gene unclear. The V end lost 8 bases, the J end lost 7 bases, and 12 bases lay between the germline ends. Germline assignment: CDR1 MNHEY and CDR2 SVGAGI. The CDR3 loop spans 13 amino acids. The CDR3 here is CASASQGNSPLHF. The CDR3 DNA sequence: TGTGCCAGCGCCAGTCAAGGGAATTCACCCCTCCACTTT.

The rearrangement joins TRBV3-1 (or the pseudogene TRBV3-2) to TRBJ1-5; D gene uncertain. Trimming took 2 bases from V and 0 from J, leaving 8 bases between them. Looked up from germline, CDR1 is LGHDT and CDR2 is YNNKEL (reference sequence). The CDR3 is 15 amino acids. The DNA of the CDR3 is TGTGCCAGCAGCCAACGGCCTTTTAGCAATCAGCCCCAGCATTTT. Translating gives CASSQRPFSNQPQHF.

V is TRBV12-5 and J is TRBJ1-6; D remains ambiguous. Per the germline V gene, CDR1 is LGHNT and CDR2 is FRNRAP. The CDR3 covers 13 residues. V lost 2 bases, J lost 13 bases, and 12 bases lay in between. Here the CDR3 reads CASGLIPREPLHF. The DNA of the CDR3 is TGTGCTAGTGGTTTGATCCCTCGAGAGCCCCTCCACTTT.

This clone was seen just once. The V and J genes are TRBV3-1 (or the pseudogene TRBV3-2) and TRBJ2-7, with a possible D match to TRBD2 (6 bases). The CDR3 is 15 residues long. Germline CDR1 and CDR2: LGHDT and YNNKEL (reference sequence). Trimming left V 4 bases short and J 2 bases short, with 15 bases between. The CDR3 DNA reads as TGTGCCAGCAGCCCTTTGAGGACTACTACCTACGAGCAGTACTTC. Amino acids: CASSPLRTTTYEQYF.

This clone was counted ten times or more. This chain connects TRBV19 to TRBJ1-5; D is undetermined. Germline-derived CDR1 and CDR2 are LNHDA and SQIVND (reference sequence). Trimming left V 4 bases short and J 5 bases short, with 6 bases between. The CDR3 is 12 amino acids. CDR3 coding DNA: TGTGCCAGTAGTACGGGGTATCAGCCCCAGCATTTT. This gives the protein CASSTGYQPQHF.

The gene calls are TRBV18 and TRBJ1-4; TRBD1 is a possible D gene (5 bases). V was trimmed by 6 bases and J by 4 bases, leaving 15 bases between them. The CDR3 is 15 amino acids. The germline gives CDR1 KGHSH, CDR2 LQKENI. Written as DNA, the CDR3 is TGTGCCAGCTCCCCCCAGGGAGGGCTTAATGAAAAACTGTTTTTT. Residues: CASSPQGGLNEKLFF.

The J gene is TRBJ1-4, the V gene TRBV5-1; D is uncertain. Trimming took off 2 bases at V and 0 bases at J, with 5 bases between the two ends. The CDR3 totals 14 residues. From germline, CDR1 is SGHRS and CDR2 YFSETQ. CDR3 region: CASSFSSTNEKLFF. CDR3 nucleotides: TGCGCCAGCAGCTTCTCCTCAACTAATGAAAAACTGTTTTTT.

This rearrangement joins TRBV7-6 to TRBJ2-5, with D perhaps matching TRBD1 or TRBD2 (5 bases each). Deletions cut 5 bases from V and 4 bases from J, with 23 bases between. This CDR3 is 17 amino acids long. Germline values: CDR1 SGHVS, CDR2 FNYEAQ. CDR3 sequence reads: CASSHIPGPPRGETQYF. For the CDR3, the DNA is TGTGCCAGCAGCCACATCCCGGGACCCCCGCGAGGAGAGACCCAGTACTTC.

The chain couples TRBV7-8 to TRBJ2-1; D is possibly TRBD1 or TRBD2 (6 bases each). V was trimmed by 5 bases and J by 8 bases, leaving 22 bases between them. The CDR3 is 16 residues long. In germline, CDR1 is SGHVS, CDR2 FQNEAQ. CDR3 in amino acids: CASSERQEGRRDEQFF. The CDR3 DNA reads as TGTGCCAGCAGCGAACGACAGGAGGGGAGAAGAGATGAGCAGTTCTTC.

The chain is built from TRBV3-1 (or the pseudogene TRBV3-2) and TRBJ2-2, with D unclear. Germline lookup yields CDR1 LGHDT and CDR2 YNNKEL (reference sequence). V gave up 3 bases and J gave up 5 bases, with 7 bases separating them. The CDR3 is made up of 13 amino acids. The CDR3 region is CASSQGSTGELFF. DNA of the CDR3: TGTGCCAGCAGCCAGGGGTCGACCGGGGAGCTGTTTTTT.

This chain joins TRBV6-5 and TRBJ1-2; weak D call: TRBD1 (6 bases). The CDR3 sequence is 15 residues long. Trimming took 0 bases from V and 6 from J, leaving 14 bases between them. Germline CDR1 MNHEY, CDR2 SVGAGI. CDR3 nucleotide sequence: TGTGCCAGCAGTTACTCGAGGGGGGGAAACCATGGCTACACCTTC. This translates into CASSYSRGGNHGYTF.

The V gene is TRBV5-1, the J gene TRBJ1-3; D not certain. The CDR3 is made up of 16 amino acids. Trimming left V 0 bases short and J 2 bases short, with 12 bases between. Germline CDR1 is SGHRS and CDR2 is YFSETQ. This CDR3 reads CASSLGTGLAGNTIYF. The CDR3 bases are TGCGCCAGCAGCTTGGGTACGGGGTTGGCTGGAAACACCATATATTTT.